Reported below is one T cell receptor (beta chain). TCRdb called the 5' RACE reads again in MiXCR, with one record for every CDR3 protein. The sample shows approximately 210,000 distinct CDR3 sequences, 9.4% of them seen only once. This sample was included in a study of identical twins. J lost 11 bases, V lost 5 bases, and 9 bases had no gene match. The CDR3 length is 14 residues. Germline V lookup: CDR1 SGHAT, CDR2 FQNNGV. The chain carries TRBV11-2 and TRBJ2-5, with 12 positions matching TRBD2. The TCR originated in a woman between 18 and 29 years old in good health. The sequenced material came from memory (CD45RO+) T cells sorted from blood. This CDR3 is CASSPQRTSGTQYF. The CDR3 coding sequence is TGTGCCAGCAGCCCCCAGCGGACTAGCGGGACTCAGTACTTC.